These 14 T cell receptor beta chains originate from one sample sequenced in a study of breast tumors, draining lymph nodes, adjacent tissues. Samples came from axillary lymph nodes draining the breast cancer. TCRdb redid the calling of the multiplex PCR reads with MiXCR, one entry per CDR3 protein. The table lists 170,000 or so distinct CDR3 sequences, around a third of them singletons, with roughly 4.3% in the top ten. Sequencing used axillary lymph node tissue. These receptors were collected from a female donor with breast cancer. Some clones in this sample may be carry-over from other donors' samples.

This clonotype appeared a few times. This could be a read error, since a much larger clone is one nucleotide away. CDR3 in amino acids: CASSFWSDRGNEQFF. In DNA, the CDR3 is TGTGCCAGCAGTTTCTGGTCGGACAGGGGCAATGAGCAGTTCTTC. The chain carries TRBV12-3 or TRBV12-4 and TRBJ2-1; 9 nucleotides agree with TRBD1. After removal of 3 bases from V and 6 bases from J, the junction contained 6 bases not matched to a gene. The CDR3 is 15 residues long.

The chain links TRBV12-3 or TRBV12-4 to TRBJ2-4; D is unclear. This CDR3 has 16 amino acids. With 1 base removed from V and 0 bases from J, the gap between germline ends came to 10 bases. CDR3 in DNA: TGTGCCAGCAGTTTAGTTGACTTACTAGCCAAAAACATTCAGTACTTC. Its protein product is CASSLVDLLAKNIQYF.

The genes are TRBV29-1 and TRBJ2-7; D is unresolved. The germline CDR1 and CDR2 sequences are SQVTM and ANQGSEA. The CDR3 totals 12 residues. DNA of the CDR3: TGCAGTGTTTCGGTCAGCTCCTACGAGCAGTACTTC. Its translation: CSVSVSSYEQYF.

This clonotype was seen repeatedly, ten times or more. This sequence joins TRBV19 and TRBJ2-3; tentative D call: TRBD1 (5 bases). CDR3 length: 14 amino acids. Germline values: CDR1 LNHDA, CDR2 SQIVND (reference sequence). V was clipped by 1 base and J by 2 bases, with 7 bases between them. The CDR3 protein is CASSIGGLTDTQYF. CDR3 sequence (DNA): TGTGCCAGTAGTATAGGGGGCCTCACAGATACGCAGTATTTT.

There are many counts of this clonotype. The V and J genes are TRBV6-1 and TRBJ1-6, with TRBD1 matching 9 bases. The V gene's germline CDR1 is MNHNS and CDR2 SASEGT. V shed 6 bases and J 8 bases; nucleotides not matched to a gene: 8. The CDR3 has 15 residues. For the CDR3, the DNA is TGTGCCAGCAGGACCGAACAGGGGGCTTATTCACCCCTCCACTTT. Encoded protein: CASRTEQGAYSPLHF.

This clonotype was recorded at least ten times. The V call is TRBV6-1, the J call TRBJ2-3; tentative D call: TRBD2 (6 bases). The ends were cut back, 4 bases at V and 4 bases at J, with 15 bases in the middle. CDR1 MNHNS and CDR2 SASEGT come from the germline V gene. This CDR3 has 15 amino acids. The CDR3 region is CASSATRMYADTQYF. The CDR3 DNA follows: TGTGCCAGCAGTGCGACTAGAATGTACGCAGATACGCAGTATTTT.

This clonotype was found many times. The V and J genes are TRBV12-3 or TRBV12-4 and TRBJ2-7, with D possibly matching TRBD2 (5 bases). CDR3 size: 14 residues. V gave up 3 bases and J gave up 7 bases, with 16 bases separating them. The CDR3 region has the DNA TGTGCCAGCAGTTTGGCCGGGAAAAGGATGGAGCAGTACTTC. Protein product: CASSLAGKRMEQYF.

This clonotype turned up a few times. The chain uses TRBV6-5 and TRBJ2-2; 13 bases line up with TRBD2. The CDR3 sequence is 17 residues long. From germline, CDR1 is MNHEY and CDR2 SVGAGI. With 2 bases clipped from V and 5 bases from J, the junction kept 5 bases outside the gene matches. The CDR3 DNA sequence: TGTGCCAGCAGTTACGTCGGACTAGCGGGAGTTACCGGGGAGCTGTTTTTT. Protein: CASSYVGLAGVTGELFF.

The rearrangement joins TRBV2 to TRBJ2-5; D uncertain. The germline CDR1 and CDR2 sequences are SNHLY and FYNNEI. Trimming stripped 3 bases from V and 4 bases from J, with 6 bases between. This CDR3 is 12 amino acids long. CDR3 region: CASSDRRETQYF. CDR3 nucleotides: TGTGCCAGCAGTGACAGGCGAGAGACCCAGTACTTC.

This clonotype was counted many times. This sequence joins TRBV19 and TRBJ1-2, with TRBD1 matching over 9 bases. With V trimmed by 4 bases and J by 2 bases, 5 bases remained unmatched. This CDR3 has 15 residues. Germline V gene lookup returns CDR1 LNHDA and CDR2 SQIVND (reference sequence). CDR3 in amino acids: CASSTSGQGNYGYTF. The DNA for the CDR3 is TGTGCCAGTAGTACATCGGGACAGGGCAACTATGGCTACACCTTC.

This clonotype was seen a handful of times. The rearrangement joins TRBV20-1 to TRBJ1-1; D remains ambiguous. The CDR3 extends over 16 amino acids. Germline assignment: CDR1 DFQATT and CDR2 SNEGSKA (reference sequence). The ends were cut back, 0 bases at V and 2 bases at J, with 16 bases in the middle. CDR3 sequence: CSARDGRSTRNTEAFF. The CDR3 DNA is TGCAGTGCTAGAGATGGAAGGTCTACTCGAAACACTGAAGCTTTCTTT.

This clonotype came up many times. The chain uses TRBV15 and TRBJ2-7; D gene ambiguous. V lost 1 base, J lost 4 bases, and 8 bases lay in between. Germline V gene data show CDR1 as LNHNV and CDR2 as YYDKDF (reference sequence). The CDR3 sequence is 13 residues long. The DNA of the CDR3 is TGTGCCACCAGCAGAGGGTCCAAATACGAGCAGTACTTC. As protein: CATSRGSKYEQYF.

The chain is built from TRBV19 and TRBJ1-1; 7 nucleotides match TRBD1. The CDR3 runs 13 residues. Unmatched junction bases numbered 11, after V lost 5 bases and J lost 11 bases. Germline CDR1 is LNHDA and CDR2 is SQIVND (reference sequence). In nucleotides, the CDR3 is TGTGCCAGTAGTGAGGGGACAGCCGTACGTGCTTTCTTT. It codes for CASSEGTAVRAFF.

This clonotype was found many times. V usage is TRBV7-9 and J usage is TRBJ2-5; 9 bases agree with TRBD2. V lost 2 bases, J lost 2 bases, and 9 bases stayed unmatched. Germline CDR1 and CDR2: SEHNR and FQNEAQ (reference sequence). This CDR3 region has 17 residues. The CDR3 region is CASSLYRRTSDQETQYF. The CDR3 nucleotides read TGTGCCAGCAGCTTATACAGAAGGACTAGCGATCAAGAGACCCAGTACTTC.